The 11 T cell receptor gamma chains below come from one sample, sequenced in a study of gamma delta lymphoproliferative disorders and STAT genes (dated by TCRdb to the late 2010s). For TCR sequencing, genomic DNA was taken from peripheral blood mononuclear cells isolated from both patients and controls. Receptor amplification or capture employed multiplex PCR. The run used an Illumina MiSeq. TCRdb reprocessed the public reads with the caller CATT; rows with the same DNA were merged afterwards. Present in this sample are 2,000 to 2,500 gamma-chain clones, about a tenth of which were seen just once. The ten top clones hold around 9.9% of the sample. Source material: blood. The receptors were gathered from a human donor in good health.

By its share, this clone is medium-sized (0.01 to 0.1%). V is TRGV5 and J is TRGJP1. TCRdb records no J gene; here it was assigned by comparing the DNA to germline. In germline, CDR1 is VINAFY, CDR2 YDVSNSKD. The length of the CDR3 is 17 residues. V shed 2 bases and J 2 bases; nucleotides not matched to a gene: 11. CDR3 protein: CATWDKYTKTTGWFKIF. The CDR3 nucleotides are TGTGCCACCTGGGACAAGTATACCAAGACCACTGGTTGGTTCAAGATATTT.

This clone qualifies as large (0.1 to 1%). The chain employs TRGV10 and TRGJP1. Because TCRdb records no J gene, it was assigned here through a match of the DNA to germline. TRGV10 counts as an open reading frame of uncertain function. The CDR3 has 11 residues. V shed 8 bases and J 10 bases; nucleotides not matched to a gene: 5. CDR3 protein: CAAWVNWFKIF. The CDR3 region has the DNA TGTGCTGCGTGGGTGAATTGGTTCAAGATATTT.

This clone is medium-sized within its sample. The same CDR3 also results from other DNA sequences found in this sample. This chain uses TRGV4 with TRGJP1. The J gene is not listed in TCRdb, so it was assigned here from a DNA match to germline. The CDR3 sequence is 11 residues long. CDR1 and CDR2 (germline): EGSTGY, YDSYTSSV. After removal of 0 bases from V and 11 bases from J, the junction contained 0 bases not matched to a gene. The CDR3 protein is CATWDGWFKIF. Here the CDR3 DNA reads TGTGCCACCTGGGATGGGTGGTTCAAGATATTT.

Relative to its sample, this clone is medium-sized. The V gene is TRGV4, the J gene TRGJ1 or TRGJ2. Here the J gene came from matching the DNA to germline, since TCRdb omits it. Trimming removed 1 base from V and 8 bases from J; junction bases left unmatched: 2. The CDR3 spans 11 residues. Germline V CDR1 and CDR2: EGSTGY, YDSYTSSV. As DNA, the CDR3 is TGTGCCACCTGGGATGGCAATAAGAAACTCTTT. It translates to CATWDGNKKLF.

This clone counts as medium-sized (0.01 to 0.1%). The J gene is TRGJ1 or TRGJ2, the V gene TRGV4. The J gene is not listed in TCRdb, so it was assigned here from a DNA match to germline. CDR1 is EGSTGY and CDR2 is YDSYTSSV in the germline V gene. The trim removed 0 bases at V and 3 bases at J, leaving 8 bases unmatched. The CDR3 has 15 residues. The CDR3 DNA sequence: TGTGCCACCTGGGATGGGCGAGGATTTTATTATAAGAAACTCTTT. It translates to CATWDGRGFYYKKLF.

The chain couples TRGV3 to TRGJ1 or TRGJ2. The J gene, left out of TCRdb, was set here by checking the DNA against germline. The CDR3 length is 18 residues. Germline V gene data show CDR1 as VTNTFY and CDR2 as YDVSTARD (reference sequence). V trimming: 0 bases; J trimming: 11 bases; junction bases outside the gene matches: 25. The CDR3 DNA reads as TGTGCCACCTGGGACAGGCTGAAGTGGGTGCAAAATGGGCTTGAGAAACTCTTT. Protein product: CATWDRLKWVQNGLEKLF.

By share, this clone ranks as medium-sized (0.01 to 0.1%). This chain connects TRGV10 to TRGJP1. Since TCRdb gives no J gene, matching the DNA to germline was used here to assign it. TRGV10 is annotated as an ORF whose role is uncertain. J lost 3 bases, V lost 8 bases, and 4 bases had no gene match. The CDR3 totals 13 residues. CDR3 bases: TGTGCTGCGTGGGATCCCACTGGTTGGTTCAAGATATTT. As protein: CAAWDPTGWFKIF.

Judged by abundance, this clone is medium-sized. The chain links TRGV4 to TRGJ1 or TRGJ2. In the absence of a J gene in TCRdb, the DNA was matched to germline to assign it here. Per the germline V gene, CDR1 is EGSTGY and CDR2 is YDSYTSSV. The CDR3 is 13 amino acids. With V trimmed by 4 bases and J by 4 bases, 7 bases remained unmatched. The DNA for the CDR3 is TGTGCCACCTGGGACCGGTTCTATTATAAGAAACTCTTT. It translates to CATWDRFYYKKLF.

This clone is medium-sized (0.01 to 0.1%) by share. The chain is built from TRGV4 and TRGJ1 or TRGJ2. TCRdb offers no J gene call, so here the DNA was matched to germline to obtain one. Germline lookup yields CDR1 EGSTGY and CDR2 YDSYTSSV. V gave up 4 bases and J gave up 5 bases; unmatched junction bases: 5. The CDR3 runs to 12 residues. The CDR3 coding sequence is TGTGCCACCTGGGAGGGGGATTATAAGAAACTCTTT. It codes for CATWEGDYKKLF.

This chain joins TRGV10 and TRGJ1 or TRGJ2. Germline matching of the DNA provided the J gene here, since TCRdb leaves it blank. Being an ORF, TRGV10 has a function that is uncertain. Trimming cost V 8 bases and J 0 bases; bases outside gene matches: 11. This CDR3 comprises 15 residues. CDR3: CAAWASSENYYKKLF. The DNA for the CDR3 is TGTGCTGCGTGGGCCTCGTCAGAGAATTATTATAAGAAACTCTTT.

By sample fraction, this clone is large. V is TRGV10 and J is TRGJP1. In the absence of a J gene in TCRdb, the DNA was matched to germline to assign it here. TRGV10 carries the ORF label, with uncertain function. V was pared by 8 bases and J by 4 bases, with 5 bases of the junction left unmatched. The CDR3 contains 13 residues. Here the CDR3 DNA reads TGTGCTGCGTGGGAAGGCACTGGTTGGTTCAAGATATTT. Encoded protein: CAAWEGTGWFKIF.